This TCR beta chain was observed in a study of OX40 agonist ivuxolimab in advanced cancers. Across the whole study: Of the participants, around 39% had some prior anti-PD-1, anti-PD-L1 or anti-CTLA-4 therapy, which was allowed. Study-level results: Researchers did not establish what antigens the expanded peripheral T cells target. At doses 0.1 to 3.0 mg/kg, CD4+ and CD8+ clones expanded.

This CDR3 has 12 residues. V lost 5 bases to trimming and J lost 5 bases, with 9 bases between them. The V gene's germline CDR1 is MNHNS and CDR2 SASEGT. As concerns this clone: The antigen remains undetermined.

The method was immunoSEQ multiplex PCR; TCRdb's version includes in-frame clones alone and lacks a portion of them. The table lists about 68,000 clones, about 89% of them singletons. The rearrangement joins TRBV6-1 to TRBJ2-5, with unresolved D. Sample: CD4+ or CD8+ T cells sorted from blood, taken in a trial of the OX40 agonist ivuxolimab. The TCR sequence derives from an adult with an advanced solid tumor such as melanoma, head and neck, liver or kidney cancer. The CDR3 loop is CASSLSWETQYF. The CDR3 nucleotides read TGTGCCAGCAGTCTAAGTTGGGAGACCCAGTACTTC.